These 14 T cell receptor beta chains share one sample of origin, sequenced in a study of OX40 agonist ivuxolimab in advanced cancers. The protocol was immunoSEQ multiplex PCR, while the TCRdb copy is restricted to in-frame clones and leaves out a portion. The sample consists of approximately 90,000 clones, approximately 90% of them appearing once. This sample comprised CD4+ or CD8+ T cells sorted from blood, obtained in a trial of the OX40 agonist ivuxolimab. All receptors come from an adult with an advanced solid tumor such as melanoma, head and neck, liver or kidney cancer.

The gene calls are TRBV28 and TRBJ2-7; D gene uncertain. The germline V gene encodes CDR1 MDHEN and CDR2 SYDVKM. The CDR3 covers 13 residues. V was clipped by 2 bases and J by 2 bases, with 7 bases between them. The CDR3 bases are TGTGCCAGCAGTTTACCCGCTACCTACGAGCAGTACTTC. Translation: CASSLPATYEQYF. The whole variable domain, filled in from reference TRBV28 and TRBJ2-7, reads DVKVTQSSRYLVKRTGEKVFLECVQDMDHENMFWYRQDPGLGLRLIYFSYDVKMKEKGDIPEGYSVSREKKERFSLILESASTNQTSMYLCASSLPATYEQYFGPGTRLTVT.

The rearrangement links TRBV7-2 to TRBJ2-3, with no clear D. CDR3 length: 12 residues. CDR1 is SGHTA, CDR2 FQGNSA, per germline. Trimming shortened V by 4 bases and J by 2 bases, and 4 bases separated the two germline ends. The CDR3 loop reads CASSSITDTQYF. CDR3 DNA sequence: TGTGCCAGCAGCTCCATCACAGATACGCAGTATTTT.

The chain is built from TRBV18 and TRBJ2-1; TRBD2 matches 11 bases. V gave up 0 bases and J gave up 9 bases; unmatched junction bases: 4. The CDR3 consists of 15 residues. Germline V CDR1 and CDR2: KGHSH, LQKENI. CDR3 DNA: TGTGCCAGCTCACCACCGACTAGCGGGGCTACTGAGCAGTTCTTC. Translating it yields CASSPPTSGATEQFF.

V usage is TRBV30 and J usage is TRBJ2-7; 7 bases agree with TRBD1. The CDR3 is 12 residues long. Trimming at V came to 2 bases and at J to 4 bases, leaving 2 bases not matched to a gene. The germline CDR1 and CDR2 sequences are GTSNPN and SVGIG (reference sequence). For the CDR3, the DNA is TGTGCCTGGAGTTCACAGGGGTACGAGCAGTACTTC. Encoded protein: CAWSSQGYEQYF.

For the CDR3, the DNA is TGTGCCAGCAGCCTCGCGGCGGGGGCCCTTCAGTACTTC. Protein: CASSLAAGALQYF. The chain links TRBV6-5 to TRBJ2-4; possible D gene TRBD2, 7 bases. Trimming removed 6 bases from V and 11 bases from J, with 17 bases in between. CDR3 length equals 13 residues. Germline V gives CDR1 MNHEY, CDR2 SVGAGI.

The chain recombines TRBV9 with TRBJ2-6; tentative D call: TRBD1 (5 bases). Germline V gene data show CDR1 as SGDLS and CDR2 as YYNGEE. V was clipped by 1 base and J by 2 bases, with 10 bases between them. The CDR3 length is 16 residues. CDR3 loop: CASSVQGRAGANVLTF. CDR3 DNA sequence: TGTGCCAGCAGCGTACAGGGCCGGGCTGGGGCCAACGTCCTGACTTTC.

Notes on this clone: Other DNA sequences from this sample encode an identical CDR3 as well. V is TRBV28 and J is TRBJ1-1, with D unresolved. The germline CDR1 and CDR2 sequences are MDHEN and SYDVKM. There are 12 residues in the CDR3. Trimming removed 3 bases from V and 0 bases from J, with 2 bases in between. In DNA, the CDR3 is TGTGCCAGCAGTTTGCTGAACACTGAAGCTTTCTTT. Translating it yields CASSLLNTEAFF.

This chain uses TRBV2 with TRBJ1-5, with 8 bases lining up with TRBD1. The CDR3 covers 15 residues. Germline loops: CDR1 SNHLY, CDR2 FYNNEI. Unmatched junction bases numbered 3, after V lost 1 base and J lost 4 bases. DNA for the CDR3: TGTGCCAGCAGTGAAGAAGACAGGGGAAATCAGCCCCAGCATTTT. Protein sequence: CASSEEDRGNQPQHF.

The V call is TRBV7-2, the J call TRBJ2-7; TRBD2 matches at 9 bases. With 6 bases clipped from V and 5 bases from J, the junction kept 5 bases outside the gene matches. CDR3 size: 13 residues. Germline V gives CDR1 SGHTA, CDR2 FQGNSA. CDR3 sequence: CASRKRTSDEQYF. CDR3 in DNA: TGTGCCAGCAGGAAAAGGACTAGCGACGAGCAGTACTTC.

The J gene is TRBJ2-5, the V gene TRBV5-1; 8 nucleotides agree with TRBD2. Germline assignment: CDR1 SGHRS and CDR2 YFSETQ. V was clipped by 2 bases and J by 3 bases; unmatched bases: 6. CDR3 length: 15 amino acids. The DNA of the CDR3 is TGCGCCAGCAGCTTATTAGCGGGGACGAAAGAGACCCAGTACTTC. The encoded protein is CASSLLAGTKETQYF. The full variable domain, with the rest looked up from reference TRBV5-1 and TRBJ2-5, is KAGVTQTPRYLIKTRGQQVTLSCSPISGHRSVSWYQQTPGQGLQFLFEYFSETQRNKGNFPGRFSGRQFSNSRSEMNVSTLELGDSALYLCASSLLAGTKETQYFGPGTRLLVL.

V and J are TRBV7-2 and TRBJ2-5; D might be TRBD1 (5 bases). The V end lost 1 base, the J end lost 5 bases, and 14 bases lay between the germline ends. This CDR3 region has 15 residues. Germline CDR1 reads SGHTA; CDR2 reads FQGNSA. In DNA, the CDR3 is TGTGCCAGCAGCTTAGTGGCAGGGTATCGGGAGACCCAGTACTTC. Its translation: CASSLVAGYRETQYF.

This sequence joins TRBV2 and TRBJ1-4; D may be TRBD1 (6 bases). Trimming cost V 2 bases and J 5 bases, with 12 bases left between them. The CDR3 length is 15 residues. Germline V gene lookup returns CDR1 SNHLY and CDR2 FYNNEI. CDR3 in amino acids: CASSERAGDNEKLFF. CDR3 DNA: TGTGCCAGCAGTGAAAGGGCAGGGGACAATGAAAAACTGTTTTTT.

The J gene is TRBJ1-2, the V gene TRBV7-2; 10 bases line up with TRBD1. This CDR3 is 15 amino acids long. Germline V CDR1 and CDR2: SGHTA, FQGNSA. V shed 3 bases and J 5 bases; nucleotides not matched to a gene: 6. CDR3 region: CASSFGTGARYGYTF. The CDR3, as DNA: TGTGCCAGCAGCTTCGGGACAGGGGCTAGGTATGGCTACACCTTC.

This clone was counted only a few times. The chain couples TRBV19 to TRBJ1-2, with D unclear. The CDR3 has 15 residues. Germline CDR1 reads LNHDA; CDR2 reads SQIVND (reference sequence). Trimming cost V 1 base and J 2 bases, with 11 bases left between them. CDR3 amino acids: CASSIGGRPNYGYTF. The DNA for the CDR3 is TGTGCCAGTAGTATAGGAGGACGTCCGAACTATGGCTACACCTTC. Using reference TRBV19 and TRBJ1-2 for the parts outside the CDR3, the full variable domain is DGGITQSPKYLFRKEGQNVTLSCEQNLNHDAMYWYRQDPGQGLRLIYYSQIVNDFQKGDIAEGYSVSREKKESFPLTVTSAQKNPTAFYLCASSIGGRPNYGYTFGSGTRLTVV.